The clone carrying this T cell receptor (beta chain) was counted many times. The data stem from a study of T-cell reconstitution after alpha-beta-depleted transplantation in children. The CDR3 has 16 amino acids. Germline values: CDR1 SGHTA, CDR2 FQGNSA. V was trimmed by 4 bases and J by 2 bases, leaving 17 bases between them. It was with unique molecular identifiers that the TCRbeta library was prepared. From the PCR reads, TCRdb called clonotypes with MiXCR, one entry per CDR3 protein. The sample includes roughly 24,000 distinct CDR3 sequences, about a tenth seen only once; the top ten take 20% to 30%.

The sequence was collected from a human donor who donated a stem cell graft to a child with chronic granulomatous disease. J is TRBJ2-5 and V is TRBV7-2; the D call may be TRBD1 or TRBD2 (5 bases each). Source: PBMCs from the stem cell graft donor, taken from the stem cell graft. The CDR3 coding sequence is TGTGCCAGCAGCTACCCAGCGTTGGGGGTACAAGAGACCCAGTACTTC. Its protein is CASSYPALGVQETQYF.